In its sample, the clone carrying this T cell receptor (beta chain) was seen a few times. The data are from a study of blood T cells in healthy people across ages. CDR1 is MDHEN, CDR2 SYDVKM, per germline. The CDR3 is 15 amino acids. V lost 1 base to trimming and J lost 2 bases, with 6 bases between them. The authors ran a second PCR of roughly 6 to 12 cycles using a sample-barcoded 5' primer and a J-beta primer mix. CDR3-containing paired-end reads numbered at least 2.5 million in each sample. TCRdb processed the 5' RACE reads anew with MiXCR; each CDR3 protein has one entry. The table has 850,000 to 950,000 distinct CDR3 sequences, about 30% seen once.

Sequencing was performed on blood. This sequence joins TRBV28 and TRBJ2-6; D uncertain. The clonotype was recovered from a woman over 75 in good health. In DNA form, the CDR3 reads TGTGCCAGCAGTTTATCCACCCCTGGGGCCAACGTCCTGACTTTC. It specifies CASSLSTPGANVLTF.